This TCR beta chain was captured in a study of OX40 agonist ivuxolimab in advanced cancers. Study results and caveats: At doses 0.1 to 3.0 mg/kg, CD4+ and CD8+ clones expanded. Antigen targets of the expanded peripheral T cells went undetermined. A proportion of nonresponders additionally exhibited low normalized T-cell clonal expansion.

Sequenced by immunoSEQ multiplex PCR; TCRdb stores in-frame clones only, minus some. There are approximately 65,000 clones in the sample; roughly 90% occur only once, and about 0.59% lies in the top ten. Blood got drawn at baseline, again on cycle 4 day 1, and then on cycle 7 day 1. Turning to this clone: Its cognate antigen is unknown.

This CDR3 is 14 amino acids long. The V gene end was trimmed by 6 bases and the J gene end by 6 bases; junction bases not matched to a gene: 5. CDR1 MDHEN and CDR2 SYDVKM come from the germline V gene. The sample was CD4+ or CD8+ T cells sorted from blood, taken in a trial of the OX40 agonist ivuxolimab. The J gene is TRBJ1-3, the V gene TRBV28; 10 bases fit TRBD1. This clonotype was obtained from an adult with an advanced solid tumor such as melanoma, head and neck, liver or kidney cancer. CDR3 DNA: TGTGCCAGCAGGGGGACAGGGGTTACAAACACCATATATTTT. Translating gives CASRGTGVTNTIYF.